This is a list of T cell receptor beta chains from one sample in a study of cytomegalovirus exposure and HLA in healthy donors. Libraries were prepared by immunoSEQ multiplex PCR; TCRdb keeps only in-frame clonotypes and omits some of them. The repertoire holds some 120,000 clones, with approximately 90% as singletons. What was sequenced was PBMCs. Receptors originate from a woman under 30 in good health and CMV-seronegative. CDR3s include the opening cysteine and the closing phenylalanine or tryptophan. D genes are given only for firm matches. Clone size is given for some rows only: seen once, a few or many times, or a class if the clone is expanded.

>TRBJ2-5|few|NA|TRBV11-3
CASSNYPSQETQYF
TGTGCCAGCAGCAACTACCCCAGCCAAGAGACCCAGTACTTC
>TRBJ1-1|NA|NA|TRBV30
CAWNPGTPEAFF
TGTGCCTGGAATCCGGGGACACCTGAAGCTTTCTTT
>TRBJ2-7|once|TRBD2|TRBV18
CASSKPQLARLAGVYEQYF
TGTGCCAGCTCCAAGCCCCAACTAGCCCGACTAGCGGGAGTCTACGAGCAGTACTTC
>TRBJ1-2|NA|TRBD1|TRBV5-4
CASSKNTGVGSRGYTF
TGTGCCAGCAGCAAAAACACAGGGGTAGGCAGTCGTGGCTACACCTTC
>TRBJ2-2|NA|NA|TRBV5-1
CASSLAPGAANTGELFF
TGCGCCAGCAGCTTGGCCCCAGGGGCTGCGAACACCGGGGAGCTGTTTTTT
>TRBJ1-5|NA|NA|TRBV21-1
CASNRIWAGRSGRGSQPQHF
TGTGCCAGCAACCGGATCTGGGCGGGTAGGTCGGGTCGAGGGAGTCAGCCCCAGCATTTT
>TRBJ2-1|NA|TRBD2|TRBV4-1
CASSQGLVTSGTSYNEQFF
TGCGCCAGCAGCCAAGGATTAGTGACTAGCGGGACGTCCTACAATGAGCAGTTCTTC
>TRBJ2-7|NA|TRBD1|TRBV30
CAWSTRRDRSSYEQYF
TGTGCCTGGAGTACCAGAAGGGACAGGTCATCCTACGAGCAGTACTTC
>TRBJ2-7|NA|TRBD2|TRBV5-4
CASSPGLAGEREEQYF
TGTGCCAGCAGCCCCGGACTAGCGGGAGAACGGGAAGAGCAGTACTTC
>TRBJ1-3|NA|NA|TRBV7-8
CASSLPVPSSGNTIYF
TGTGCCAGCAGCTTGCCGGTTCCCTCCTCTGGAAACACCATATATTTT
>TRBJ2-1|NA|TRBD2|TRBV10-2
CASCPSPTSAHEQFF
TGCGCCAGCTGTCCCTCGCCAACTAGCGCCCATGAGCAGTTCTTC
>TRBJ2-6|once|NA|TRBV25-1
CASSGSSGANVLTF
TGTGCCAGCAGTGGGAGCTCTGGGGCCAACGTCCTGACTTTC
>TRBJ2-3|NA|TRBD2|TRBV28
CASSFSPAGTTDTQYF
TGTGCCAGCAGTTTCTCCCCAGCGGGGACGACAGATACGCAGTATTTT
>TRBJ2-5|NA|TRBD2|TRBV9
CASSVSPGLAGAETQYF
TGTGCCAGCAGCGTATCTCCGGGACTAGCGGGGGCAGAGACCCAGTACTTC
>TRBJ2-5|NA|NA|TRBV5-6
CASSRRPQETQYF
TGTGCCAGCAGCAGGCGGCCCCAAGAGACCCAGTACTTC
>TRBJ1-5|NA|TRBD1|TRBV10-3
CAISKTGTGGNQPQHF
TGTGCCATCAGTAAAACCGGGACAGGGGGCAATCAGCCCCAGCATTTT
>TRBJ2-7|NA|TRBD2|TRBV6-5
CASNYLLWAGGYEQYF
TGTGCCAGCAATTATCTACTGTGGGCGGGGGGCTACGAGCAGTACTTC
>TRBJ2-5|NA|TRBD2|TRBV30
CAWSRGGGETQYF
TGTGCCTGGAGTCGGGGGGGAGGAGAGACCCAGTACTTC
>TRBJ1-6|NA|NA|TRBV28
CASSLRVDLSPLHF
TGTGCCAGCAGTTTGAGGGTGGATCTTTCACCCCTCCACTTT
>TRBJ2-7|NA|TRBD1|TRBV7-9
CASSLGQGPSHEQYF
TGTGCCAGCAGCTTAGGACAGGGACCCTCCCACGAGCAGTACTTC
>TRBJ1-4|NA|NA|TRBV30
CAWSVGRISVTTNEKLFF
TGTGCCTGGAGTGTAGGTCGAATTAGCGTAACAACTAATGAAAAACTGTTTTTT
>TRBJ1-1|NA|NA|TRBV27
CASSRLMRELNTEAFF
TGTGCCAGCAGTCGCCTCATGAGGGAGCTAAACACTGAAGCTTTCTTT
>TRBJ1-3|once|TRBD1|TRBV4-1
CASSPRQGRTGNTIYF
TGCGCCAGCAGCCCGCGACAGGGGAGAACGGGAAACACCATATATTTT
>TRBJ2-1|NA|TRBD2|TRBV6-5
CASSPGTSLNNEQFF
TGTGCCAGCAGCCCCGGGACTAGCCTAAACAATGAGCAGTTCTTC
>TRBJ2-7|few|TRBD2|TRBV28
CASSLAGDSYEQYF
TGTGCCAGCAGTCTAGCGGGTGACTCCTACGAGCAGTACTTC
>TRBJ1-6|NA|NA|TRBV30
CAQMSGKSYNSPLHF
TGTGCCCAGATGTCGGGGAAGTCCTATAATTCACCCCTCCACTTT
>TRBJ2-1|NA|TRBD1|TRBV6-6
CASSRPPGQGTNEQFF
TGTGCCAGCAGCAGACCACCGGGACAGGGTACGAATGAGCAGTTCTTC
>TRBJ2-7|NA|NA|TRBV6-5
CASRSEEGYEQYF
TGTGCCAGCAGATCGGAGGAGGGGTACGAGCAGTACTTC